This passage covers 2 T cell receptor beta chains from one sample sequenced in a study of T cell responses to AZD1222 COVID-19 vaccine. Produced via immunoSEQ multiplex PCR; TCRdb's table is partial and in-frame only. The sample yields around 250,000 clones, approximately 93% seen once. The sample in question was peripheral blood, obtained on day 0 of AZD1222 vaccination. The receptors come from an adult in good health.

V usage is TRBV6-5 and J usage is TRBJ2-1; 7 nucleotides line up with TRBD2. The V gene end was trimmed by 2 bases and the J gene end by 7 bases; junction bases not matched to a gene: 8. CDR3 length: 15 residues. The germline V gene encodes CDR1 MNHEY and CDR2 SVGAGI. The CDR3 DNA is TGTGCCAGCAGTTACGAGGGCGGGAGTCAGAATGAGCAGTTCTTC. Residues: CASSYEGGSQNEQFF.

This clone was recorded a few times. J is TRBJ2-7 and V is TRBV20-1; 10 bases are a match to TRBD1. Losses at the gene ends were 5 bases for V and 6 bases for J; bases not matched to a gene: 1. CDR3 length: 11 residues. Per germline, CDR1 DFQATT and CDR2 SNEGSKA (reference sequence). CDR3 sequence (DNA): TGCAGTGCTGGACAGGGGGGCGAGCAGTACTTC. Its translation is CSAGQGGEQYF.